Given below is one TCR beta chain in context. The sample is drawn from a study of technical replicates of blood from several donors. This table comes from immunoSEQ multiplex PCR, and its TCRdb copy is limited to in-frame clones, with some not included. In the table there are about 84,000 clones, approximately 97% of which are singletons. After removal of 4 bases from V and 1 base from J, the junction contained 9 bases not matched to a gene. There are 18 residues in the CDR3. CDR1 is MNHNS and CDR2 is SASEGT in the germline V gene. Sequenced input: T cells isolated from PBMCs. This TCR came from a human donor in good health. The chain joins TRBV6-1 to TRBJ2-4, with 11 bases aligning to TRBD2. The CDR3 sequence: CASSALAGGIRAKNIQYF. The CDR3 DNA follows: TGTGCCAGCAGTGCGCTAGCGGGAGGAATCCGGGCCAAAAACATTCAGTACTTC.